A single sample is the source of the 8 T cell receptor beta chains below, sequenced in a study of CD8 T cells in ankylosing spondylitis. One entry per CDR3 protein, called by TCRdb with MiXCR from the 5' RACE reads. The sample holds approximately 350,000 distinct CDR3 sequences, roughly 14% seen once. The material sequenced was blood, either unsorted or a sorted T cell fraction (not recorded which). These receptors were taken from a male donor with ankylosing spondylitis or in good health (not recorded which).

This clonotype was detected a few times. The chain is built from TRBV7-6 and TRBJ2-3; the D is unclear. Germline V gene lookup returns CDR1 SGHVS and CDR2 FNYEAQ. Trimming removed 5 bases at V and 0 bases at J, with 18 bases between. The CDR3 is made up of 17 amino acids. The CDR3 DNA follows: TGTGCCAGCAGCCCGACGTGGTCGACCTCTAGCACAGATACGCAGTATTTT. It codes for CASSPTWSTSSTDTQYF.

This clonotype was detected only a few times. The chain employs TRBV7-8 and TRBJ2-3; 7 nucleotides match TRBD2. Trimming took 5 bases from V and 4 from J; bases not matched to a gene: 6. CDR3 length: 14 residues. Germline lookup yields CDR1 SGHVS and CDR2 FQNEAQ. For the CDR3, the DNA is TGTGCCAGCAGCCCGCGGGAGTACTCAGATACGCAGTATTTT. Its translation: CASSPREYSDTQYF.

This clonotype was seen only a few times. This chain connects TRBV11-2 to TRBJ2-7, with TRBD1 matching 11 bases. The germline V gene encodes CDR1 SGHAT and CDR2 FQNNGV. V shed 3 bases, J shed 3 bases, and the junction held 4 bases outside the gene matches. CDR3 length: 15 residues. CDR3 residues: CASSFPGTGGYEQYF. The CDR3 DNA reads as TGTGCCAGCAGCTTCCCCGGGACAGGGGGCTACGAGCAGTACTTC.

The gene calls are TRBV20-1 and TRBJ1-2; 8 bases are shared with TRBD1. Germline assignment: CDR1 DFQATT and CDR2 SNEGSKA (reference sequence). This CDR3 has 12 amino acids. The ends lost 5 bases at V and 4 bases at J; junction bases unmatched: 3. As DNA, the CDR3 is TGCAGTGCTTCAACAGGGGGCTATGGCTACACCTTC. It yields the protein CSASTGGYGYTF.

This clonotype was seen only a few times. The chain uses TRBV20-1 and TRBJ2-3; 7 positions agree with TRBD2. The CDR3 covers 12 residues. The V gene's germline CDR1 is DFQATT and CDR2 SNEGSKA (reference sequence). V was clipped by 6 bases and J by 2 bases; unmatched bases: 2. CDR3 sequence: CSARDYTDTQYF. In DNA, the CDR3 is TGCAGTGCCCGGGACTACACAGATACGCAGTATTTT.

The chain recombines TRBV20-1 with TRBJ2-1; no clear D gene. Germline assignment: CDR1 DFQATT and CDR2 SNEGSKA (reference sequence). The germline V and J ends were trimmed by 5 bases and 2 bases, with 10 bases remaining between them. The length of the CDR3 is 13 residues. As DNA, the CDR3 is TGCAGTGCTCCTCCCCGAACCTACAATGAGCAGTTCTTC. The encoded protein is CSAPPRTYNEQFF.

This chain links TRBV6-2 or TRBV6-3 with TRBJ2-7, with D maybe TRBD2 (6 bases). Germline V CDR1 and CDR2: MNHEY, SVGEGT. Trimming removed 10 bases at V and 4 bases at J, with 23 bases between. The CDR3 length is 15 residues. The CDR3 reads CAIRSVGSGTYEQYF. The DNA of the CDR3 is TGTGCCATCAGATCGGTGGGTAGCGGAACGTACGAGCAGTACTTC.

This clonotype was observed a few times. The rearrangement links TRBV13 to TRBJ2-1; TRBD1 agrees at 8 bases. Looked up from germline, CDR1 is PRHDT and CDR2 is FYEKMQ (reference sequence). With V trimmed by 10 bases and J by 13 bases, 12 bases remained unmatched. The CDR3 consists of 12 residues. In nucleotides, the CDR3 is TGTGCCATCAAGACAGGGGTTGGGAAACAGTTCTTC. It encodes CAIKTGVGKQFF.